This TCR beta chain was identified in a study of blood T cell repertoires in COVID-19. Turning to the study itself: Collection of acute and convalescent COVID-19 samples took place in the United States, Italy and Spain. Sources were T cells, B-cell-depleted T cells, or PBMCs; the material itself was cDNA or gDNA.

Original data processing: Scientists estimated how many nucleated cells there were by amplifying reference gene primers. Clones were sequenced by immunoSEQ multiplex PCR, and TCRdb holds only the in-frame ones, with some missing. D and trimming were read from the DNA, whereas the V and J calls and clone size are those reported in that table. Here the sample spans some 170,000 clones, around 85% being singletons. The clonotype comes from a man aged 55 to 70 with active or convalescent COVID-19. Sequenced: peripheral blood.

This CDR3 is CASSLGGQETQYF. The CDR3 DNA follows: TGTGCCAGCAGCTTAGGAGGCCAAGAGACCCAGTACTTC. The chain employs TRBV11-3 and TRBJ2-5, with D unresolved. Trimming took 1 base from V and 1 from J, leaving 4 bases between them. The CDR3 totals 13 residues. The germline V gene has CDR1 SGHNT and CDR2 YENEEA.